Described below is a single T cell receptor (beta chain) sequence and its context. This clonotype registers as medium-sized (0.01 to 0.1%) within its sample. Its antigen has not been determined. The record has no base qualities; no much larger clone is one base away. The sample's time point label is to be understood as: before preoperative PTX-NDP chemotherapy. Before surgery, patients were given paclitaxel-nedaplatin as preoperative chemotherapy. Receptor amplification or capture employed PCR. The sequencing machine was a HiSeq X Ten. TCR repertoires were characterized by high-throughput sequencing. The public reads were quality trimmed at Q25 with fastp and then assembled into clones with MiXCR by TCRdb, keeping productive beta chains. Records with the same CDR3 protein are collapsed into one entry carrying the most frequent genes and DNA. The sample table records fewer than 15,000 distinct CDR3 sequences; around half of these occur just once. The biggest ten clones account for 16% of the sample.

This sample is part of a study of esophageal squamous cell carcinoma under preoperative chemotherapy listed by TCRdb under 2018. Background on the whole study: The study profiled TCR repertoires of both peripheral blood T cells and tumor-infiltrating lymphocytes. In patients with esophageal squamous cell carcinoma, the study looked at what paclitaxel-nedaplatin chemotherapy did to T-cell receptor repertoires. Five or six patients with primary esophageal squamous cell carcinoma were included in the cohort. Repertoires from samples obtained before paclitaxel-nedaplatin therapy were compared with repertoires from samples obtained after paclitaxel-nedaplatin therapy. What the study reported, not specific to this receptor: Paclitaxel-nedaplatin therapy induced immediate and substantial clonotype frequency changes, with contraction more likely among abundant clones than amplification. A small cohort was used, with only five patients with esophageal squamous cell carcinoma being analyzed. TCR diversity increased significantly in peripheral T cells after chemotherapy, but not in tumor-infiltrating lymphocytes. Post-treatment tumor-infiltrating lymphocytes appeared partly derived from peripheral T cells migrating into the tumor, not solely from local clonal changes.

The germline V gene supplies CDR1 MNHNS and CDR2 SASEGT. Inclusive of the bounding cysteine and phenylalanine, the CDR3 is 11 residues long. Only the CDR3 DNA stays, 33 bases, in frame from base 1. The sequence is built from TRBV6-1 and TRBJ2-1; the D gene is unclear. The DNA matches TRBJ2-5 better at its end, which makes the J call doubtful. Sample acquisition took place from a patient given preoperative chemotherapy. The sequence was obtained from a human donor with esophageal squamous cell carcinoma. The donor label of this sample is uncertain. The CDR3 here reads CASWGTETQYF. The DNA sequence is as follows: TGTGCCAGCTGGGGTACAGAGACCCAGTACTTC.